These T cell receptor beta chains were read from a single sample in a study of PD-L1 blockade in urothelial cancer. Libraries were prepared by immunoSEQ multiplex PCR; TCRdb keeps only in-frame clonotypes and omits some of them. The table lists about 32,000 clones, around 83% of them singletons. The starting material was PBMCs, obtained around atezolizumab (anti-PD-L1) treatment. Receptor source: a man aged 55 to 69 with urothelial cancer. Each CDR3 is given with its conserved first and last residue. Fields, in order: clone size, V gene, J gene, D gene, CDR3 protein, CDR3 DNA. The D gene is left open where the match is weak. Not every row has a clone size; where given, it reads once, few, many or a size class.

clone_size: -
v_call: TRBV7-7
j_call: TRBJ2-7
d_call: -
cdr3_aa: CASSNGPEREQYF
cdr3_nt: TGTGCTAGCAGCAATGGCCCCGAGAGGGAGCAGTACTTC

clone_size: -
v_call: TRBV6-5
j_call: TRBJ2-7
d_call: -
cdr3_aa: CASGTQYEQYF
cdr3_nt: TGTGCCAGCGGGACACAATACGAGCAGTACTTC

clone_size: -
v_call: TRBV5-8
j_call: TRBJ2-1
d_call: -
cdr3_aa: CASSLNPMQGFYNEQFF
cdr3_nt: TGTGCCAGCAGCTTGAATCCGATGCAGGGATTCTACAATGAGCAGTTCTTC

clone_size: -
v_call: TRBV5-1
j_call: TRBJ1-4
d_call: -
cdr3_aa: CASSPWGQKLFF
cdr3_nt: TGCGCCAGCAGCCCGTGGGGGCAGAAACTGTTTTTT

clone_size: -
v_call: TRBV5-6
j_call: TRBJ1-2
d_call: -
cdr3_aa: CASSLPGNYGYTF
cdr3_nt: TGTGCCAGCAGCTTGCCGGGGAACTATGGCTACACCTTC

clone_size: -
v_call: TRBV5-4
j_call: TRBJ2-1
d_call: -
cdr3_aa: CASSLALGGANNEQFF
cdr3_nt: TGTGCCAGCAGCTTGGCTTTGGGGGGGGCAAACAATGAGCAGTTCTTC

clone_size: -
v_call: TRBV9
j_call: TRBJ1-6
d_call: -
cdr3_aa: CASSVGGGNNSPLHF
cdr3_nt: TGTGCCAGCAGCGTAGGAGGGGGAAATAATTCACCCCTCCACTTT

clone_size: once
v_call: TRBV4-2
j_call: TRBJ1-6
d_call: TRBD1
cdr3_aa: CASSQVFWDRGGSPLHF
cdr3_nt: TGTGCCAGCAGCCAAGTTTTTTGGGACAGGGGGGGTTCACCCCTCCACTTT

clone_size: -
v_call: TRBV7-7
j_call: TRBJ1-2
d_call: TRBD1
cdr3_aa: CASRLNRGENYGYTF
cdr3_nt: TGTGCTAGCAGACTAAACAGGGGCGAGAACTATGGCTACACCTTC

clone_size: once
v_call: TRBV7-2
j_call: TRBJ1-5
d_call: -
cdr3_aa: CASSSNGGHSNQPQHF
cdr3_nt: TGTGCCAGCAGCTCTAATGGGGGCCATAGCAATCAGCCCCAGCATTTT

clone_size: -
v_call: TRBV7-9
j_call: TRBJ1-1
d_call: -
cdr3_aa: CASRVSEAFF
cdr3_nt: TGTGCCAGCCGGGTTTCTGAAGCTTTCTTT

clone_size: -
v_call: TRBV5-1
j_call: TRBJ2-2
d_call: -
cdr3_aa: CASSPDRRGTGELFF
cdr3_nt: TGCGCCAGCAGCCCAGACAGGCGAGGCACCGGGGAGCTGTTTTTT

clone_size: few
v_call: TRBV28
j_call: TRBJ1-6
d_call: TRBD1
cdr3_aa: CASGPPAGGGSPLHF
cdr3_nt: TGTGCCAGCGGACCCCCGGCAGGGGGCGGTTCACCCCTCCACTTT

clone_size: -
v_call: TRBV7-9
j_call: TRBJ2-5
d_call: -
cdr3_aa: CASSLSGQGETQYF
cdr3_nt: TGTGCCAGCAGCTTGTCGGGACAAGGGGAGACCCAGTACTTC

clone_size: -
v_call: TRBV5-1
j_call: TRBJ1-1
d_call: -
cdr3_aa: CASRPLGGANTEAFF
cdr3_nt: TGCGCCAGCAGGCCCCTAGGAGGGGCAAACACTGAAGCTTTCTTT

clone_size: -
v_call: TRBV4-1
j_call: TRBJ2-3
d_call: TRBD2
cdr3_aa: CQQPGTSGGTDTQYF
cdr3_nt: TGCCAGCAGCCAGGGACTAGCGGGGGGACAGATACGCAGTATTTT

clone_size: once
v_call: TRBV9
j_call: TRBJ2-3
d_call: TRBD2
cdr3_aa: CASSPGGGPDTQYF
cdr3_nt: TGTGCCAGCAGCCCCGGGGGGGGCCCAGATACGCAGTATTTT

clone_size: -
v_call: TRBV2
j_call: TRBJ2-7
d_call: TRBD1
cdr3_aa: CASGALGTGEHEQYF
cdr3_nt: TGTGCCAGCGGCGCTTTAGGGACAGGGGAACACGAGCAGTACTTC

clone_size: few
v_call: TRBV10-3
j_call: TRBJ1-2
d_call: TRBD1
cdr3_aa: CAIWDSSFYGYTF
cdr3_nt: TGTGCCATATGGGACAGTTCTTTCTATGGCTACACCTTC

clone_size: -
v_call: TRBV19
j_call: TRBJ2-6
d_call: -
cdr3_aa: CASTSVETGANVLTF
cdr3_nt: TGTGCCAGCACCAGCGTGGAAACTGGGGCCAACGTCCTGACTTTC

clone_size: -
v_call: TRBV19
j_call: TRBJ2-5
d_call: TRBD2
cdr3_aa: CASSKGLGQETQYF
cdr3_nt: TGTGCCAGTAGTAAAGGACTAGGTCAAGAGACCCAGTACTTC

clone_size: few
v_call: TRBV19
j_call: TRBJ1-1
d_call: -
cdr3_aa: CASSIGFGVWGRLTEAFF
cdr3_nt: TGTGCCAGTAGTATAGGTTTTGGGGTATGGGGCCGGTTGACTGAAGCTTTCTTT

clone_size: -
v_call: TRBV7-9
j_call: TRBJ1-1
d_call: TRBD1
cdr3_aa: CASQYRGGNTEAFF
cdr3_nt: TGTGCCAGCCAGTACAGGGGAGGAAACACTGAAGCTTTCTTT

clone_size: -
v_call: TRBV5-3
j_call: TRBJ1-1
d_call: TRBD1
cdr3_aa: CARSSDGQGNTEAFF
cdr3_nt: TGTGCCAGAAGCTCTGATGGACAGGGGAACACTGAAGCTTTCTTT

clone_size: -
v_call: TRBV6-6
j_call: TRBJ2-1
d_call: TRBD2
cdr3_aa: CASSYEPGLDYNEQFF
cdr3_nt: TGTGCCAGCAGTTACGAGCCGGGACTAGATTACAATGAGCAGTTCTTC

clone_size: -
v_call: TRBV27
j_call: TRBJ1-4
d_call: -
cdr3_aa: CASSPLTRGHEKLFF
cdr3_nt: TGTGCCAGCAGTCCTCTAACCCGGGGTCATGAAAAACTGTTTTTT

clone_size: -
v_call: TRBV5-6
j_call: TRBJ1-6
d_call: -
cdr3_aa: CASSASFAPLHF
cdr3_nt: TGTGCCAGCAGCGCGTCCTTCGCTCCCCTCCACTTT

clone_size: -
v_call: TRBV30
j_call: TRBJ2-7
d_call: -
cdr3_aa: CAWSASRQTYEQYF
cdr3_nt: TGTGCCTGGAGTGCATCTAGGCAGACCTACGAGCAGTACTTC

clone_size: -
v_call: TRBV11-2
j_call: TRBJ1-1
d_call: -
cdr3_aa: CASSFRENTEAFF
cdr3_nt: TGTGCCAGCAGCTTCCGGGAGAACACTGAAGCTTTCTTT

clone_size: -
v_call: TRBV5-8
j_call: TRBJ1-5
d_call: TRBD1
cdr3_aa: CASSTPGQGFGSRNQPQHF
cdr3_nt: TGTGCCAGCTCAACCCCGGGACAGGGTTTCGGGTCTCGCAATCAGCCCCAGCATTTT

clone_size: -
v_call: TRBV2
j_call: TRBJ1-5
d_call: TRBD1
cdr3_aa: CASSEAGQGWNQPQHF
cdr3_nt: TGTGCCAGCAGTGAAGCCGGACAGGGGTGGAATCAGCCCCAGCATTTT

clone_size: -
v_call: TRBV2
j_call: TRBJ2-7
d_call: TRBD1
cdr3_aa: CASSHDRGSYEQYF
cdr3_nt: TGTGCCAGCAGTCACGACAGGGGATCCTACGAGCAGTACTTC

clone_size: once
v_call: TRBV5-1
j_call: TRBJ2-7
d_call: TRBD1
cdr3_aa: CASSLGWDRASYEQYF
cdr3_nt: TGCGCCAGCAGCTTGGGATGGGACAGGGCATCCTACGAGCAGTACTTC

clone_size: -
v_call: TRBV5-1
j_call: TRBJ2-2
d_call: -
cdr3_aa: CASSLDILVNTGELFF
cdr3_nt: TGCGCCAGCAGCCTCGATATACTAGTGAACACCGGGGAGCTGTTTTTT

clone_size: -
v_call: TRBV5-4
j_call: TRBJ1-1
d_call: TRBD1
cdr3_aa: CASSLAGTGAWNTEAFF
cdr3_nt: TGTGCCAGCAGCTTGGCCGGGACAGGGGCCTGGAACACTGAAGCTTTCTTT

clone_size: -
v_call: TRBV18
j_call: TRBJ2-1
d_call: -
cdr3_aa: CASSPPSGAGSYNEQFF
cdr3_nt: TGTGCCAGCTCACCTCCCTCGGGAGCCGGCTCCTACAATGAGCAGTTCTTC

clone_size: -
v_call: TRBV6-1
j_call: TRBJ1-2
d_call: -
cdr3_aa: CASSVIQANYGYTF
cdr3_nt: TGTGCCAGCAGTGTCATCCAGGCGAACTATGGCTACACCTTC

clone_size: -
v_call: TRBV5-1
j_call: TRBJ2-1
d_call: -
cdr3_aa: CASSLEGGSSYNEQFF
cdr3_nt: TGCGCCAGCAGCTTGGAAGGCGGTAGCTCCTACAATGAGCAGTTCTTC

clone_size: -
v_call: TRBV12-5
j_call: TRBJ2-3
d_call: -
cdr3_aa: CASGSRVADTQYF
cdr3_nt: TGTGCTAGTGGTTCACGGGTCGCAGATACGCAGTATTTT

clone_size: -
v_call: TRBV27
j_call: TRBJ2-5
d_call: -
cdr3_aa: CASSSRSATRAQYF
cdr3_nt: TGTGCCAGCAGTTCCCGTAGCGCGACGAGGGCCCAGTACTTC

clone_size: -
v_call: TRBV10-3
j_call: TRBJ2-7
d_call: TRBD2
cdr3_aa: CAISAAGGTKEQYF
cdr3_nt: TGTGCCATCAGTGCCGCGGGAGGGACTAAAGAGCAGTACTTC

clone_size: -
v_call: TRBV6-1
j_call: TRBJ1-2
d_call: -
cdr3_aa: CASSPGQPNYGYTF
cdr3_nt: TGTGCCAGCAGTCCGGGACAACCTAACTATGGCTACACCTTC

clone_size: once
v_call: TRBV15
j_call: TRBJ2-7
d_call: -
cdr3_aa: CATSQPGWGIEQYF
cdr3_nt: TGTGCCACCTCGCAGCCTGGCTGGGGCATCGAGCAGTACTTC

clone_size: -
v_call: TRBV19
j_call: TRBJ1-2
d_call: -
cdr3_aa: CASSVNTGTYGYTF
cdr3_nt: TGTGCCAGTAGTGTGAACACAGGGACCTATGGCTACACCTTC

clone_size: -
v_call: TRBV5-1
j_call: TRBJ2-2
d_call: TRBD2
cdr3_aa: CASSPRLATMINTGELFF
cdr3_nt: TGCGCCAGCAGCCCCAGACTAGCGACAATGATCAACACCGGGGAGCTGTTTTTT

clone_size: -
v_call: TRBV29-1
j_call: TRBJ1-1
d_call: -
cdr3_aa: CSAGQPDTEAFF
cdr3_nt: TGCAGCGCCGGACAACCTGACACTGAAGCTTTCTTT

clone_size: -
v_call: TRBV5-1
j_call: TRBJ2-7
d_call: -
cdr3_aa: CASSLATGGSSYEQYF
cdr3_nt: TGCGCCAGCAGCTTGGCCACTGGAGGGAGCTCCTACGAGCAGTACTTC

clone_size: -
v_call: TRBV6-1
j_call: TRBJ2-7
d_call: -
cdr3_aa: CVTRSGSFYEQYF
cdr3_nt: TGTGTTACCCGCTCGGGTTCCTTCTACGAGCAGTACTTC

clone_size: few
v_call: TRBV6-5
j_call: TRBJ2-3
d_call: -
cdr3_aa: CASSTRSDTQYF
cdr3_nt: TGTGCCAGCAGTACTAGGTCCGATACGCAGTATTTT

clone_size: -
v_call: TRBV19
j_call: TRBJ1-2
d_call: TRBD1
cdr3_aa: CASTPHRDRVNYGYTF
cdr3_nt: TGTGCCAGTACCCCCCATCGGGACAGGGTAAACTATGGCTACACCTTC

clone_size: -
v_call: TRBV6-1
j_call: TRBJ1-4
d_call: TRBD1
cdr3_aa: CASSEGKQGGFATNEKLFF
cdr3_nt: TGTGCCAGCAGTGAAGGAAAACAGGGGGGTTTTGCAACTAATGAAAAACTGTTTTTT